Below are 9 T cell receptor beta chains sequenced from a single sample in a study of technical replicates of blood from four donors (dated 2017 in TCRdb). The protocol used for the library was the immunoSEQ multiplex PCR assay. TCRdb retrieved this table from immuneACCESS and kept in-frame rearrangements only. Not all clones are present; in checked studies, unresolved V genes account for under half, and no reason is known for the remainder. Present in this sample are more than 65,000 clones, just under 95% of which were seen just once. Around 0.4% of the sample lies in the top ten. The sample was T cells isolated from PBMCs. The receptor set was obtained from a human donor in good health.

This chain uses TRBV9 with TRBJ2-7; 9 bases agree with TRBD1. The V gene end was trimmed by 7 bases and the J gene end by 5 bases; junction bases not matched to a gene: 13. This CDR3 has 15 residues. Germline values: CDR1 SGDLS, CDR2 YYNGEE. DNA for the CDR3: TGTGCCAGCTCCCCGACAGGGGGATTCAGGGACGAGCAGTACTTC. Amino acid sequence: CASSPTGGFRDEQYF. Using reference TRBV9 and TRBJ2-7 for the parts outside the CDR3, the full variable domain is DSGVTQTPKHLITATGQRVTLRCSPRSGDLSVYWYQQSLDQGLQFLIQYYNGEERAKGNILERFSAQQFPDLHSELNLSSLELGDSALYFCASSPTGGFRDEQYFGPGTRLTVT.

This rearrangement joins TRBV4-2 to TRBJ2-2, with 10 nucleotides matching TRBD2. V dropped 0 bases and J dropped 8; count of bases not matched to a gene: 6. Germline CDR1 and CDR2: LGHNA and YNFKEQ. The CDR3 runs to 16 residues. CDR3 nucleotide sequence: TGTGCCAGCAGCCAAGACAGCGGGAGGGGGGGAGGGGAGCTGTTTTTT. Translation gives CASSQDSGRGGGELFF.

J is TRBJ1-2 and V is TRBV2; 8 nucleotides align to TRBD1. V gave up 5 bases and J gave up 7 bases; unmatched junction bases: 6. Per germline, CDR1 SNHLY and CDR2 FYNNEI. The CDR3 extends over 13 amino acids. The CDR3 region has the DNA TGTGCCAGCAGTCCCCAGGGGGCGGGTGGCTACACCTTC. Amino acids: CASSPQGAGGYTF.

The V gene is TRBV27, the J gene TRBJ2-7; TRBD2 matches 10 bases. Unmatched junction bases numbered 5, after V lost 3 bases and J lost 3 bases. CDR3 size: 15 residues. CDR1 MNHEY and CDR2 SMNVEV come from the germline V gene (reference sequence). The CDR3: CASSLELAGIYEQYF. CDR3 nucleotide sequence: TGTGCCAGCAGTTTGGAACTAGCGGGGATCTACGAGCAGTACTTC.

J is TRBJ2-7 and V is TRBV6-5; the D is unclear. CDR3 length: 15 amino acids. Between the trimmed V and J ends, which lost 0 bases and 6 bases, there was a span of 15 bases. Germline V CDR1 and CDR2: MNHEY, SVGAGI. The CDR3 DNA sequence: TGTGCCAGCAGTTACTCAGTTCGTGCTAGTATCGAGCAGTACTTC. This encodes CASSYSVRASIEQYF.

CDR3 coding DNA: TGCGCCAGCAGCCCGTATAAGGGGGCATCATCGGGAAACACCATATATTTT. Translation gives CASSPYKGASSGNTIYF. The genes are TRBV5-1 and TRBJ1-3; 7 nucleotides line up with TRBD1. V shed 4 bases, J shed 4 bases, and the junction held 14 bases outside the gene matches. The CDR3 is 17 amino acids. The germline gives CDR1 SGHRS, CDR2 YFSETQ.

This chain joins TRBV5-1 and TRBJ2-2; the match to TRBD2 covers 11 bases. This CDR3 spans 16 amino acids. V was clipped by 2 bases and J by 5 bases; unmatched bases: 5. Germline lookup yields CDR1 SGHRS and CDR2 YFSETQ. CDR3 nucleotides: TGCGCCAGCAGCTTCGGCGGGACTAGCGGTACCGGGGAGCTGTTTTTT. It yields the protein CASSFGGTSGTGELFF. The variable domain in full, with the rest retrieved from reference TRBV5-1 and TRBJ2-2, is KAGVTQTPRYLIKTRGQQVTLSCSPISGHRSVSWYQQTPGQGLQFLFEYFSETQRNKGNFPGRFSGRQFSNSRSEMNVSTLELGDSALYLCASSFGGTSGTGELFFGEGSRLTVL.

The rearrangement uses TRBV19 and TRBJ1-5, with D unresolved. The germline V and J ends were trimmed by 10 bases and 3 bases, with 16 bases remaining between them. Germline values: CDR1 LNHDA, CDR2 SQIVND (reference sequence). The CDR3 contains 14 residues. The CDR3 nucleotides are TGTGCCACCAAAATCGGCGGAAACAATCAGCCCCAGCATTTT. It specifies CATKIGGNNQPQHF.

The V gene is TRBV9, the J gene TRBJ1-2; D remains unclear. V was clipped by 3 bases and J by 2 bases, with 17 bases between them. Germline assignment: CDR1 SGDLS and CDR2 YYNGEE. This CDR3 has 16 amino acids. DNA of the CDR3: TGTGCCAGCAGCGCAGAAGAAACCGGGAGCAACTATGGCTACACCTTC. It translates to CASSAEETGSNYGYTF.